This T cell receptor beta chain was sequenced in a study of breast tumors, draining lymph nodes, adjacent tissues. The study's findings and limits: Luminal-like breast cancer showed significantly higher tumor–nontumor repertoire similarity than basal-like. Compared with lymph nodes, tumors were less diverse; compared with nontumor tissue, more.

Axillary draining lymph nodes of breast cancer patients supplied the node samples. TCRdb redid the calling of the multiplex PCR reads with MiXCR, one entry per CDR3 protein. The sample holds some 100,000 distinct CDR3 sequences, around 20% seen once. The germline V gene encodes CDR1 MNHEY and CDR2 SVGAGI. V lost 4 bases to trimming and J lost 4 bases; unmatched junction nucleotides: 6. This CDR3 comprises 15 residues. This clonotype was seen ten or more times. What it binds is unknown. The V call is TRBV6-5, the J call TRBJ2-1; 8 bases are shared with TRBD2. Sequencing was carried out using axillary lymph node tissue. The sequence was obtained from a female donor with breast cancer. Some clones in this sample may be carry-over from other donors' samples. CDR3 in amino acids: CASSLIAGSYNEQFF. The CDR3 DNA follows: TGTGCCAGCAGTTTAATAGCGGGATCGTACAATGAGCAGTTCTTC.